This T cell receptor beta chain derives from a study of CD8 T cells in Susac syndrome. The study's findings and limits: It was acknowledged in the study that its TCR sequencing and HLA analysis involved a relatively small number of individuals.

Sequencing of TCR beta covered CD8+ and CD4+ T cells obtained from blood. Purification of the CD8+ and CD4+ T cells relied on negative isolation, and TEMRA cells underwent FACS enrichment. Note on this clonotype: Antigen: not known.

With random hexamers, reverse transcription was performed on about 0.5 to 1 ug of RNA. The amplification used immunoSEQ multiplex PCR on TCR beta CDR3; it spanned 54 Vbeta and 13 Jbeta. MiXCR was run by TCRdb on the immunoSEQ multiplex PCR reads, yielding one entry per CDR3 protein. The repertoire holds roughly 200,000 distinct CDR3 sequences, with almost 96% as singletons. Sequenced material: CD4+ T cells from PBMCs. The clonotype was recovered from a human donor with multiple sclerosis.

CDR3 in amino acids: CAISPSNQPQHF. The CDR3 bases are TGTGCCATCAGTCCCAGCAATCAGCCCCAGCATTTT. The genes are TRBV10-3 and TRBJ1-5; D is unresolved. CDR1 ENHRY and CDR2 SYGVKD come from the germline V gene. This CDR3 contains 12 residues. Deletions cut 5 bases from V and 1 base from J, with 3 bases between.